What follows are 9 T cell receptor beta chains derived from one specimen sequenced in a study of CD8 T cells in cerebrospinal fluid in Alzheimer's disease. TCRdb reprocessed the 10x single-cell sequencing reads and reports one entry per CDR3 protein, with no DNA. This listing includes about 730 distinct CDR3 sequences. The sample comprised cerebrospinal fluid. The receptors were sampled from a human donor with Alzheimer's disease.

Its frequency marks this clonotype as medium-sized. The rearrangement links TRBV2 to TRBJ2-1; as DNA is missing, the TRBD2 call by TCRdb cannot be tested. Germline lookup yields CDR1 SNHLY and CDR2 FYNNEI. This CDR3 is 14 amino acids long. The CDR3 here is CASSALAGNNEQFF.

V usage is TRBV25-1 and J usage is TRBJ1-2. CDR3 length: 12 residues. Germline CDR1 reads MGHDK; CDR2 reads SYGVNS. The CDR3: CASSVSAYGYTF.

Frequency places this clonotype as large. The rearrangement uses TRBV11-2 and TRBJ2-2. Germline assignment: CDR1 SGHAT and CDR2 FQNNGV. The CDR3 extends over 11 amino acids. The CDR3: CASTTTGELFF.

This clonotype counts as medium-sized by frequency. The chain combines TRBV7-9 with TRBJ2-3; TCRdb names TRBD2, which stays unverified in the absence of DNA. Germline V CDR1 and CDR2: SEHNR, FQNEAQ (reference sequence). This CDR3 is 15 amino acids long. CDR3 region: CASSDGLGALGTQYF.

This clonotype is medium-sized by frequency. This chain joins TRBV7-2 and TRBJ1-1; TCRdb selects TRBD1, and the lack of DNA leaves this call unchecked. The CDR3 runs 16 residues. Germline V gives CDR1 SGHTA, CDR2 FQGNSA. The CDR3 loop reads CASSPPGRGLNTEAFF. Complete variable domain (other parts from reference TRBV7-2 and TRBJ1-1): GAGVSQSPSNKVTEKGKDVELRCDPISGHTALYWYRQSLGQGLEFLIYFQGNSAPDKSGLPSDRFSAERTGGSVSTLTIQRTQQEDSAVYLCASSPPGRGLNTEAFFGQGTRLTVV.

The chain has TRBV2 and TRBJ2-2; TCRdb designates TRBD2, a call that cannot be tested without DNA. Germline V gene sequence: CDR1 SNHLY, CDR2 FYNNEI. This CDR3 region has 15 residues. CDR3 region: CASSDRRGGSGELFF.

This rearrangement joins TRBV6-5 to TRBJ1-2; the TCRdb D gene call, TRBD1, has no DNA to confirm it. This CDR3 is 14 amino acids long. The germline CDR1 and CDR2 sequences are MNHEY and SVGAGI. The CDR3 region is CASSRTGGSYGYTF.

This clonotype shows up as medium-sized by frequency. V usage is TRBV4-1 and J usage is TRBJ2-7; the TRBD2 assignment by TCRdb is unverifiable without DNA. From germline, CDR1 is MGHRA and CDR2 YSYEKL. The CDR3 consists of 18 residues. CDR3 region: CASSQDPPAGGILHEQYF.

Measured by frequency, this clonotype is medium-sized. The V call is TRBV6-2 or TRBV6-3, the J call TRBJ2-6. Germline V gene sequence: CDR1 MNHEY, CDR2 SVGEGT. This CDR3 has 16 residues. The CDR3 protein is CASSLYKSSGANVLTF.